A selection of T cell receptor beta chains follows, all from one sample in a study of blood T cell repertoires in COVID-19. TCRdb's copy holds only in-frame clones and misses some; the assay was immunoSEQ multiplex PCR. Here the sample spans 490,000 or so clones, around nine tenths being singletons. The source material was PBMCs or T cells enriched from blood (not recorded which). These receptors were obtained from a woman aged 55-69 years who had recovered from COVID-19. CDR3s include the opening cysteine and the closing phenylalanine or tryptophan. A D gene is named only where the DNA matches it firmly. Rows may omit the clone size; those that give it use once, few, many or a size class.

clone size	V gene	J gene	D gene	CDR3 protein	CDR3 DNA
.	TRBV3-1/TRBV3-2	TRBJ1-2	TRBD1	CASSLNGQGEYGYTF	TGTGCCAGCAGCCTCAACGGACAGGGGGAATATGGCTACACCTTC
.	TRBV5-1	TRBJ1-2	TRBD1	CASSPGGDGYTF	TGCGCCAGCAGCCCAGGGGGAGATGGCTACACCTTC
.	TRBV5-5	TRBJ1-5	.	CASSSRSNQPQHF	TGTGCCAGCAGCTCCCGGAGCAATCAGCCCCAGCATTTT
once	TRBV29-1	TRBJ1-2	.	CSVEVQGGYGYTF	TGCAGCGTTGAAGTGCAGGGTGGCTATGGCTACACCTTC
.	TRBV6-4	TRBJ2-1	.	CASSDSFRGSYNEQFF	TGTGCCAGCAGTGACTCGTTTCGCGGTTCCTACAATGAGCAGTTCTTC
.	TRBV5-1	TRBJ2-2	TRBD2	CASSSRTSGGTGELFF	TGCGCCAGCAGCTCAAGGACATCGGGGGGTACCGGGGAGCTGTTTTTT
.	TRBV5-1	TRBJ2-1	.	CASSLAQGPEQFF	TGCGCCAGCAGCTTGGCACAGGGACCTGAGCAGTTCTTC
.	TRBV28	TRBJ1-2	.	CASSPHPTVGYTF	TGTGCCAGCAGTCCCCATCCAACAGTTGGCTACACCTTC
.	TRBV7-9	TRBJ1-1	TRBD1	CASSLTGGAGTEAFF	TGTGCCAGCAGCTTAACAGGGGGCGCGGGCACTGAAGCTTTCTTT
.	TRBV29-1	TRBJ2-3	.	CSVDQRTDTQYF	TGCAGCGTTGATCAGAGGACAGATACGCAGTATTTT
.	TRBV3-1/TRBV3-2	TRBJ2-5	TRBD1	CASSQGQSSRGRGETQYF	TGTGCCAGCAGCCAAGGCCAGTCCTCCAGGGGGCGCGGAGAGACCCAGTACTTC
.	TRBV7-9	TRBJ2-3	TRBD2	CASSFLTSGVTDTQYF	TGTGCCAGCAGCTTCCTGACTAGCGGGGTGACAGATACGCAGTATTTT
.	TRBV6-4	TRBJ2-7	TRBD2	CASSDPAGDPSYEQYF	TGTGCCAGCAGTGACCCAGCGGGGGATCCGTCCTACGAGCAGTACTTC
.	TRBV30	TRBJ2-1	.	CAWSLAYNEQFF	TGTGCCTGGAGTTTAGCGTACAATGAGCAGTTCTTC
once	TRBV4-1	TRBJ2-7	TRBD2	CASSLWTGDYMREQYF	TGCGCCAGCAGCCTCTGGACTGGGGACTACATGCGGGAGCAGTACTTC
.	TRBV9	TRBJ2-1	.	CASSVGANEQFF	TGTGCCAGCAGCGTGGGAGCCAATGAGCAGTTCTTC
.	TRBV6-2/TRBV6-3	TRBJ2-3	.	CASSIPWLSTDTQYF	TGTGCCAGCAGTATTCCTTGGCTGTCCACAGATACGCAGTATTTT
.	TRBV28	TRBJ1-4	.	CASSLYLLGRGLFF	TGTGCCAGCAGTTTATACCTTCTCGGGAGGGGGCTGTTTTTT
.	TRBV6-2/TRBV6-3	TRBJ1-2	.	CASSYFTGRVDGYTF	TGTGCCAGCAGTTACTTCACGGGGAGAGTTGATGGCTACACCTTC
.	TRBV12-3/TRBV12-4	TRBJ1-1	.	CASTTAIATEAFF	TGTGCCAGCACTACCGCGATAGCCACTGAAGCTTTCTTT
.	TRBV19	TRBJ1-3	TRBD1	CASSKRTGEYGNTIYF	TGTGCCAGTAGTAAGCGGACAGGGGAATACGGAAACACCATATATTTT
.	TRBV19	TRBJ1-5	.	CASRIYSNQPQHF	TGTGCCAGTAGAATCTATAGCAATCAGCCCCAGCATTTT
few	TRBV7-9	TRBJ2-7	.	CASSLMAGNSYEQYF	TGTGCCAGCAGCTTAATGGCAGGTAATTCCTACGAGCAGTACTTC
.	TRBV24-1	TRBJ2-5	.	CATSDRHGLEETQYF	TGTGCCACCAGTGACCGACACGGTTTGGAAGAGACCCAGTACTTC
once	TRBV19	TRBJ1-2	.	CASSIVGDFYGYTF	TGTGCCAGTAGTATAGTAGGGGACTTCTATGGCTACACCTTC
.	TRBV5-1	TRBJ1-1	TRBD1	CASRSQGAGTEAFF	TGCGCCAGCAGGTCGCAGGGGGCCGGGACTGAAGCTTTCTTT
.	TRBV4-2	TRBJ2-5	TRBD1	CASSQGRGLQETQYF	TGTGCCAGCAGCCAAGGCAGGGGGCTTCAAGAGACCCAGTACTTC
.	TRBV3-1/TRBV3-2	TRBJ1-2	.	CASSQRGSLIYGYTF	TGTGCCAGCAGCCAACGGGGTTCCCTTATCTATGGCTACACCTTC
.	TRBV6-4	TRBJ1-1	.	CASSDSMTNTEAFF	TGTGCCAGCAGTGACTCAATGACTAACACTGAAGCTTTCTTT
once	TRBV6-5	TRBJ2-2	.	CASSPLRGSSGELFF	TGTGCCAGCAGTCCCCTCCGGGGGTCCTCCGGGGAGCTGTTTTTT
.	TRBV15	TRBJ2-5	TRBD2	CATSRENRGGATQYF	TGTGCCACCAGCAGAGAGAATCGGGGGGGCGCGACCCAGTACTTC